The 9 T cell receptor beta chains reported below all come from one sample, sequenced in a study of vaccination and CD4 T cells after COVID-19. The treatment denotes: roughly ten-day PBMC culture with coronavirus spike peptide pools or control peptides (ViraFEST assay). The antigens for these receptors are not known. Once obtained from cultured CD4+ T cells, the DNA was sequenced using the Oncomine TCR Beta short-read assay. TCRdb passed the PCR reads through MiXCR, listing each CDR3 protein once. Of roughly 14,000 distinct CDR3 sequences in the sample, more than 20% are singletons; the top ten hold roughly a sixth. The material sequenced was CD4+ T cells from blood, cultured in vitro, taken after SARS-CoV-2 vaccination. The source of these receptors is a human donor who had recovered from COVID-19.

The chain recombines TRBV7-9 with TRBJ1-1; D gene unclear. CDR1 and CDR2 (germline): SEHNR, FQNEAQ (reference sequence). Trimming removed 3 bases from V and 4 bases from J, with 6 bases in between. This CDR3 is built from 12 residues. DNA for the CDR3: TGTGCCAGCAGCTTCAGGTTCACTGAAGCTTTCTTT. It translates to CASSFRFTEAFF.

This clonotype showed up just a few times. The CDR3 sequence: CSVRGRRLLNRASYEQYF. The CDR3 DNA is TGCAGCGTTCGAGGGCGCCGACTTCTTAACAGGGCTTCCTACGAGCAGTACTTC. The chain combines TRBV29-1 with TRBJ2-7; tentatively, D is TRBD1 (6 bases). CDR1 SQVTM and CDR2 ANQGSEA come from the germline V gene. The ends were cut back, 5 bases at V and 1 base at J, with 27 bases in the middle. The CDR3 extends over 18 amino acids.

The chain links TRBV30 to TRBJ1-1, with D unresolved. Germline lookup yields CDR1 GTSNPN and CDR2 SVGIG (reference sequence). V was clipped by 2 bases and J by 0 bases, with 7 bases between them. The CDR3 spans 13 residues. The CDR3 sequence: CAWSPRMNTEAFF. Written as DNA, the CDR3 is TGTGCCTGGAGTCCTAGGATGAACACTGAAGCTTTCTTT.

This clonotype came up a few times. The chain links TRBV4-1 to TRBJ1-2, with TRBD1 matching 7 bases. Germline V gene data show CDR1 as MGHRA and CDR2 as YSYEKL. This CDR3 contains 14 residues. V shed 4 bases and J 6 bases; nucleotides not matched to a gene: 8. The CDR3 DNA sequence: TGCGCCAGCAGCCGGACGACAGGGCGCGATGGCTACACCTTC. Amino acids: CASSRTTGRDGYTF.

Comment on this clonotype: Its ends do not fully match the called genes, so a read error is possible. V is TRBV28 and J is TRBJ1-4; D not certain. Germline V gene data show CDR1 as MDHEN and CDR2 as SYDVKM. CDR3 length: 12 residues. CDR3 nucleotide sequence: TGTGCCAGCAGTGAGGTCAATGGAAAACTGTTTTTT. It encodes CASSEVNGKLFF.

This clonotype turned up a few times. This chain joins TRBV12-3 or TRBV12-4 and TRBJ1-2; possibly TRBD1 for D (6 bases). The V gene lost 5 bases and the J gene lost 4 bases, with 8 bases spanning the gap. The CDR3 has 12 amino acids. This chain's CDR3 is CASSRGTYGYTF. The CDR3 DNA follows: TGTGCCAGCAGTAGGGGGACCTATGGCTACACCTTC.

This rearrangement joins TRBV20-1 to TRBJ1-5; no reliable D call. This CDR3 has 13 residues. Trimming took 3 bases from V and 0 from J, leaving 6 bases between them. CDR1 and CDR2 from the germline V gene are DFQATT and SNEGSKA (reference sequence). The CDR3 DNA sequence: TGCAGTGCTAGCACAGATAGCAATCAGCCCCAGCATTTT. It yields the protein CSASTDSNQPQHF.

This chain connects TRBV7-2 to TRBJ1-1, with D hard to call. This CDR3 has 14 amino acids. In germline, CDR1 is SGHTA, CDR2 FQGNSA. The V end lost 5 bases, the J end lost 4 bases, and 14 bases lay between the germline ends. The CDR3 region has the DNA TGTGCCAGCAGCCCCCTTGCCGGGAGCACTGAAGCTTTCTTT. Its protein product is CASSPLAGSTEAFF.

This clonotype has just a few counts. The chain joins TRBV20-1 to TRBJ1-2; no reliable D call. V lost 5 bases, J lost 4 bases, and 11 bases lay in between. Germline CDR1 is DFQATT and CDR2 is SNEGSKA (reference sequence). The CDR3 has 12 residues. This chain's CDR3 is CSAAEVAYGYTF. In nucleotides, the CDR3 is TGCAGTGCTGCAGAGGTTGCCTATGGCTACACCTTC.